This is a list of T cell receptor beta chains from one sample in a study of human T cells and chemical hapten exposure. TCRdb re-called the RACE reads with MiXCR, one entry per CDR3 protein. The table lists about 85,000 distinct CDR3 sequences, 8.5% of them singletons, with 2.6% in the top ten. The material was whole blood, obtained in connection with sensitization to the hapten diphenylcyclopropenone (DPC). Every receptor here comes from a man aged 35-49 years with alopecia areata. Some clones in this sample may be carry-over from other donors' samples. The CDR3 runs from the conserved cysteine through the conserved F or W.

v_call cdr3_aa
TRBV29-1 CSGSTGGNQPQHF
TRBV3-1 CASSQCRDTRPPQHF
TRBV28 CASSGRRGTGGAVREQYF
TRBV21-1 CASSKLWGGFCPRF
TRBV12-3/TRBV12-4 CASTNVGQPTDTQYF
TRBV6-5 CASAWSTEAPLHF
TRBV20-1 CSAWRGAGEKLFF
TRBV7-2 CASSFQTLSSTDTQYF
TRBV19 CASSKAGGHNTEAFF
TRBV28 CASSFEGEGYEQYF
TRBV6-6 CASSRGGVRDNEQFF
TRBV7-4 CASSPTSGPTYEQYF
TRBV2 CASLPGEADTQYF
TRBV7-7 CASSQTGIAETQYF
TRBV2 CASVSGELFF
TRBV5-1 CASSSGLAGGDTQYF
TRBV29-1 CSVEQRWDRGRETQYF
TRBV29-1 CSVRQGAQTGANVLTF
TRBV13 CASSLASGTQYF
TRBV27 CASSSRAGGYTF
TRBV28 CASSFLQKGEQFF
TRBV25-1 CASSEYQADNEQFF
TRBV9 CASSVLGTSSYNEQFF
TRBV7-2 CASSPAGTGANVLTF
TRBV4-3 CASSQDSGGGANVLTF
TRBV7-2 CASSVTSGQETQYF
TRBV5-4 CASSLDRGFGYTF
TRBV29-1 CSVVGSKNIQYF
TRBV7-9 CASSLAQTLKGEQYF
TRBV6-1 CASSGKTGRADTQYF
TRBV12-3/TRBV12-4 CASSSSVGQENQETQYF
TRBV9 CASRKVADGAGELFF
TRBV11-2 CASSPLRRADNSPLHF
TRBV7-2 CASSLEPPPVGELFF